This TCR beta chain was found in a study of T cell changes during pregnancy in multiple sclerosis. Germline V gene data show CDR1 as SNHLY and CDR2 as FYNNEI. The CDR3 is 16 amino acids. With 6 bases clipped from V and 4 bases from J, the junction kept 7 bases outside the gene matches. Generated by immunoSEQ multiplex PCR, the TCRdb table keeps only in-frame clones and is missing some. The data contain over 10,000 clones, around 94% of them singletons. The TCR originated in a female donor with multiple sclerosis, enrolled in a pregnancy study. The chain has TRBV2 and TRBJ2-1, with 12 nucleotides matching TRBD2. The sequencing here drew on CD4+ T cells from peripheral blood mononuclear cells, taken before pregnancy. CDR3 coding DNA: TGTGCCAGCAGATTAACACTAGCGGGGGGTTACAATGAGCAGTTCTTC. Its translation: CASRLTLAGGYNEQFF. The variable domain in full, completed from reference TRBV2 and TRBJ2-1, reads EPEVTQTPSHQVTQMGQEVILRCVPISNHLYFYWYRQILGQKVEFLVSFYNNEISEKSEIFDDQFSVERPDGSNFTLKIRSTKLEDSAMYFCASRLTLAGGYNEQFFGPGTRLTVL.